The 16 T cell receptor beta chains below were found in one sample sequenced in a study of radiotherapy plus CTLA-4 blockade in lung cancer. Profiled with immunoSEQ multiplex PCR; TCRdb holds only in-frame clones, not every one. Here the sample spans about 66,000 clones, over 75% being singletons. The specimen was peripheral blood, collected from a patient treated with radiotherapy plus ipilimumab. All receptors come from a human donor with non-small cell lung cancer who had a partial response to radiotherapy plus ipilimumab.

The V gene is TRBV28, the J gene TRBJ1-5; 7 bases map to TRBD1. Germline V gene data show CDR1 as MDHEN and CDR2 as SYDVKM. There are 15 residues in the CDR3. V gave up 3 bases and J gave up 7 bases; unmatched junction bases: 9. CDR3 amino acids: CASSFPTGSGQPQHF. As DNA, the CDR3 is TGTGCCAGCAGTTTCCCGACAGGGTCAGGACAGCCCCAGCATTTT.

The chain carries TRBV30 and TRBJ2-7, with 9 nucleotides matching TRBD1. V was clipped by 6 bases and J by 0 bases; unmatched bases: 3. Germline lookup yields CDR1 GTSNPN and CDR2 SVGIG (reference sequence). The CDR3 is 13 amino acids. The CDR3 nucleotides are TGTGCCTGTGACAGGGGGTCCTCCTACGAGCAGTACTTC. Residues: CACDRGSSYEQYF.

V is TRBV14 and J is TRBJ1-5, with D possibly TRBD1 on 6 matching bases. V lost 1 base to trimming and J lost 9 bases, with 13 bases between them. There are 14 residues in the CDR3. Germline V gene data show CDR1 as SGHDN and CDR2 as FVKESK. CDR3 in DNA: TGTGCCAGCAGCCAAGGAGGGGGTAGTCGGCCCCAGCATTTT. Protein: CASSQGGGSRPQHF. The full variable domain, rest sourced from reference TRBV14 and TRBJ1-5, is EAGVTQFPSHSVIEKGQTVTLRCDPISGHDNLYWYRRVMGKEIKFLLHFVKESKQDESGMPNNRFLAERTGGTYSTLKVQPAELEDSGVYFCASSQGGGSRPQHFGDGTRLSIL.

The V call is TRBV5-1, the J call TRBJ2-3; 9 positions agree with TRBD2. There are 15 residues in the CDR3. The junction had 4 bases not matched to a gene; V was cut back by 3 bases and J by 2 bases. Per germline, CDR1 SGHRS and CDR2 YFSETQ. Written as DNA, the CDR3 is TGCGCCAGCAGCTCGACTAGCGGTTACACAGATACGCAGTATTTT. The encoded protein is CASSSTSGYTDTQYF.

CDR3 protein: CATVGLAGVQETQYF. CDR3 sequence (DNA): TGTGCCACCGTCGGGCTAGCGGGAGTTCAAGAGACCCAGTACTTC. This chain uses TRBV28 with TRBJ2-5; 10 bases match TRBD2. The J segment lost 2 bases and the V segment lost 10 bases, leaving 10 bases of the junction unmatched. This CDR3 has 15 residues. Germline values: CDR1 MDHEN, CDR2 SYDVKM.

The chain carries TRBV19 and TRBJ1-1; 7 positions agree with TRBD1. V gave up 6 bases and J gave up 1 base; unmatched junction bases: 11. Germline V CDR1 and CDR2: LNHDA, SQIVND (reference sequence). The CDR3 is 16 residues long. The DNA for the CDR3 is TGTGCCAGTAGCCCTTGGGGAGCAGGGGGGAACACTGAAGCTTTCTTT. The encoded protein is CASSPWGAGGNTEAFF.

This clone was detected a few times. The chain uses TRBV4-1 and TRBJ1-1; tentatively, D is TRBD1 (5 bases). Trimming shortened V by 1 base and J by 3 bases, and 18 bases separated the two germline ends. The CDR3 spans 17 residues. The germline gives CDR1 MGHRA, CDR2 YSYEKL. CDR3 nucleotides: TGCGCCAGCAGCCAAGGATGGGACTCTTCTAGGGACACTGAAGCTTTCTTT. This encodes CASSQGWDSSRDTEAFF.

This chain connects TRBV7-9 to TRBJ2-3; D unresolved. The CDR3 covers 11 residues. Trimming removed 2 bases at V and 6 bases at J, with 3 bases between. CDR1 SEHNR and CDR2 FQNEAQ come from the germline V gene (reference sequence). DNA for the CDR3: TGTGCCAGCAGCTTATCGGATACGCAGTATTTT. This codes for CASSLSDTQYF.

The gene calls are TRBV18 and TRBJ2-7, with TRBD2 matching 10 bases. Germline V CDR1 and CDR2: KGHSH, LQKENI. CDR3 length equals 16 residues. V shed 3 bases and J 2 bases; nucleotides not matched to a gene: 7. The CDR3 region has the DNA TGTGCCAGCTCACCCCGCCTCACTAGCGGGACCTACGAGCAGTACTTC. As protein: CASSPRLTSGTYEQYF. Full variable domain (outside the CDR3, taken from reference TRBV18 and TRBJ2-7): NAGVMQNPRHLVRRRGQEARLRCSPMKGHSHVYWYRQLPEEGLKFMVYLQKENIIDESGMPKERFSAEFPKEGPSILRIQQVVRGDSAAYFCASSPRLTSGTYEQYFGPGTRLTVT.

In this sample, this clone turned up once. This chain links TRBV5-1 with TRBJ2-3; TRBD2 matches at 7 bases. V lost 7 bases, J lost 3 bases, and 8 bases stayed unmatched. CDR1 and CDR2 (germline): SGHRS, YFSETQ. CDR3 length equals 14 residues. In DNA, the CDR3 is TGCGCCAGCGCGGGGAGGGCCCGGACAGATACGCAGTATTTT. Encoded protein: CASAGRARTDTQYF. Together with reference TRBV5-1 and TRBJ2-3, the CDR3 gives the full variable domain: KAGVTQTPRYLIKTRGQQVTLSCSPISGHRSVSWYQQTPGQGLQFLFEYFSETQRNKGNFPGRFSGRQFSNSRSEMNVSTLELGDSALYLCASAGRARTDTQYFGPGTRLTVL.

This chain uses TRBV30 with TRBJ1-4; D is uncertain. Trimming cost V 0 bases and J 8 bases, with 10 bases left between them. Germline V gene sequence: CDR1 GTSNPN, CDR2 SVGIG (reference sequence). The CDR3 length is 13 residues. The CDR3 sequence: CAWSVQAGEKLFF. CDR3 bases: TGTGCCTGGAGTGTCCAGGCTGGGGAAAAACTGTTTTTT.

The gene calls are TRBV5-1 and TRBJ2-1, with D maybe TRBD2 (5 bases). The CDR3 has 20 amino acids. The germline gives CDR1 SGHRS, CDR2 YFSETQ. V lost 0 bases and J lost 0, with 22 bases in between. The DNA for the CDR3 is TGCGCCAGCAGCTTGGCCTTGGGAGAGCGGTCTAAAAGCTCCTACAATGAGCAGTTCTTC. Protein product: CASSLALGERSKSSYNEQFF.

The V and J genes are TRBV5-1 and TRBJ2-5, with D unresolved. The DNA end lines up better with TRBJ2-7; the J call may be wrong. The CDR3 consists of 14 residues. Looked up from germline, CDR1 is SGHRS and CDR2 is YFSETQ. CDR3 coding DNA: TGCGCCAGCAGCTTGGGGGCAGTTTTCTACGAGCAGTACTTC. Translated: CASSLGAVFYEQYF.

The count of this clone is one. The chain carries TRBV5-5 and TRBJ2-2; perhaps TRBD1 as D (5 bases). V lost 0 bases to trimming and J lost 4 bases, with 13 bases between them. The CDR3 spans 16 residues. In germline, CDR1 is SGHKS, CDR2 YYEKEE (reference sequence). The CDR3 loop reads CASSLGPTTGTGELFF. CDR3 DNA: TGTGCCAGCAGCTTGGGACCGACCACAGGCACCGGGGAGCTGTTTTTT.

The chain links TRBV6-1 to TRBJ1-1; D gene unclear. The CDR3 contains 13 residues. Germline V gene sequence: CDR1 MNHNS, CDR2 SASEGT. V was clipped by 6 bases and J by 1 base, with 9 bases between them. The CDR3 coding sequence is TGTGCCAGCAGCCCCCCGGGGAACACTGAAGCTTTCTTT. It yields the protein CASSPPGNTEAFF.

The chain is built from TRBV10-1 and TRBJ1-2, with a tentative D call TRBD1 (6 bases). CDR3 size: 13 residues. V gave up 6 bases and J gave up 8 bases, with 16 bases separating them. Germline V gives CDR1 WNHNN, CDR2 SYGVQD (reference sequence). The CDR3 sequence is CASSPGGAGGYTF. The CDR3 region has the DNA TGCGCCAGCAGCCCGGGGGGGGCTGGAGGCTACACCTTC.